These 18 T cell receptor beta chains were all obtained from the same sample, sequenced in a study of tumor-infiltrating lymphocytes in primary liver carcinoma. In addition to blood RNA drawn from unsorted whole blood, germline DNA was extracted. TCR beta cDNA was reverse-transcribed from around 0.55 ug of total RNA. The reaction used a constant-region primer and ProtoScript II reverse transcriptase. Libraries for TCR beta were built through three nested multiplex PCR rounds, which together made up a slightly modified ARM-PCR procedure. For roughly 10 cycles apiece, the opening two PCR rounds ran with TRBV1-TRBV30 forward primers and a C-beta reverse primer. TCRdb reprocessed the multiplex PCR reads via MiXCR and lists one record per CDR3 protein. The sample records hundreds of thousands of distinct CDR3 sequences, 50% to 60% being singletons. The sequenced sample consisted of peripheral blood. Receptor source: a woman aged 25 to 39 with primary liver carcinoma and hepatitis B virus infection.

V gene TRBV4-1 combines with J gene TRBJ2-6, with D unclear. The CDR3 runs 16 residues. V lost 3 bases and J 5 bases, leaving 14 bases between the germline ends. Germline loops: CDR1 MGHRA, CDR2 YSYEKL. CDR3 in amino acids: CASSHPTRPRANVLTF. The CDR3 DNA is TGCGCCAGCAGCCATCCAACCCGCCCGAGGGCCAACGTCCTGACTTTC.

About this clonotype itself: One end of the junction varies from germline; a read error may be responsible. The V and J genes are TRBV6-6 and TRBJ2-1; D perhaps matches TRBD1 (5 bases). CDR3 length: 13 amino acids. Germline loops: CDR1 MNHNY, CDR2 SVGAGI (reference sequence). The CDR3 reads CVSIDSRRATQFF. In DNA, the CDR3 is TGTGTCAGCATAGACAGCCGTCGGGCGACCCAGTTCTTC.

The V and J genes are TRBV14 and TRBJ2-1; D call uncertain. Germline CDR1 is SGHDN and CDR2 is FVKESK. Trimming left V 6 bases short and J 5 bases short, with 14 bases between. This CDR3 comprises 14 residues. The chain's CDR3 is CASSHIRVNNEQFF. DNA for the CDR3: TGTGCCAGCAGTCACATCCGGGTTAACAATGAGCAGTTCTTC.

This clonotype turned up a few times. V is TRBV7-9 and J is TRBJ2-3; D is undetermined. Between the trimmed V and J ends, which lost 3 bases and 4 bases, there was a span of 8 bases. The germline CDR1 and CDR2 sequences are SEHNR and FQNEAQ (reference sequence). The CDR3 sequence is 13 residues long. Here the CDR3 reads CASSLGWADTQYF. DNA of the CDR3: TGTGCCAGCAGCTTGGGGTGGGCAGATACGCAGTATTTT.

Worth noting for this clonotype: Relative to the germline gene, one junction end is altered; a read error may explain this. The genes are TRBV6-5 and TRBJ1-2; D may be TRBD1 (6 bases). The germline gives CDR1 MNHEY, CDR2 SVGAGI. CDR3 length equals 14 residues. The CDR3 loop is CASRRDRTYYGYAF. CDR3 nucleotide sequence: TGTGCCAGCAGACGAGACAGGACCTACTATGGCTACGCCTTC.

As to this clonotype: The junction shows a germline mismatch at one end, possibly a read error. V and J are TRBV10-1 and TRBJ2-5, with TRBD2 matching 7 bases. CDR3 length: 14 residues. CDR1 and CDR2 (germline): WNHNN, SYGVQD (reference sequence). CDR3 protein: CASSESGRAENQYF. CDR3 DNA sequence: TGCGCCAGCAGTGAGTCGGGGAGGGCGGAGAACCAGTACTTC.

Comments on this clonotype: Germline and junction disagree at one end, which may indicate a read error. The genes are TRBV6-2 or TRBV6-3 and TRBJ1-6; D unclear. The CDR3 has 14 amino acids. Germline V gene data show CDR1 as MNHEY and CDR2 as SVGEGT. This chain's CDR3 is CVSTAPQPNSPLHF. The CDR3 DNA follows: TGTGTCAGCACCGCGCCCCAACCTAATTCACCCCTCCACTTT.

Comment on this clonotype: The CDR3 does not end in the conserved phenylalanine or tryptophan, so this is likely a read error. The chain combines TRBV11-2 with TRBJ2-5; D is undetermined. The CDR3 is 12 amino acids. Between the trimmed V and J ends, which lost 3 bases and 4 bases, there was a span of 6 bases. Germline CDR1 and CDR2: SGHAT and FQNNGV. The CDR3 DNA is TGTGCCAGCAGCTTTAATAGAGAGACCCAGTACCTC. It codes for CASSFNRETQYL.

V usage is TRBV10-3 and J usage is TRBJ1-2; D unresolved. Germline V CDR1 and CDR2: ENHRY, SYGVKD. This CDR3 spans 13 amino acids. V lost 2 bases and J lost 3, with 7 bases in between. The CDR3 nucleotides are TGTGCCATCAGTGAGCAACAGCACTATGGCTACACCTTC. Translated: CAISEQQHYGYTF.

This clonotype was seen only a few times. The CDR3 nucleotides read TGCAGCGTTGAACGTAGGAGTGACTCCTACAATGAGCAGTTCTTC. Its protein product is CSVERRSDSYNEQFF. The chain links TRBV29-1 to TRBJ2-1; D unresolved. The germline CDR1 and CDR2 sequences are SQVTM and ANQGSEA. Trimming removed 2 bases at V and 0 bases at J, with 11 bases between. CDR3 length: 15 residues.

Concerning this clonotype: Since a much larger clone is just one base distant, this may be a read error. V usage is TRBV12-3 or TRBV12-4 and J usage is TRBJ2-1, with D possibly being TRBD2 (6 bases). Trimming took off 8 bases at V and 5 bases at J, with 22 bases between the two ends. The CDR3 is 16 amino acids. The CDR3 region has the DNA TGTGCCAGCGGTTCCCTGGGGGGAGAGACCGACAATGAGCAGTTCTTC. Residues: CASGSLGGETDNEQFF.

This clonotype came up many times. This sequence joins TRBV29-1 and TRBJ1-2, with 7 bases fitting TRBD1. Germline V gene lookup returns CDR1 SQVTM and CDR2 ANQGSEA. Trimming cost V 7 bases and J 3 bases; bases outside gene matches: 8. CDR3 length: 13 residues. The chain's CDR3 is CSARQGWDYGYTF. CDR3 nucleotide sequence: TGCAGCGCCAGACAGGGCTGGGACTATGGCTACACCTTC.

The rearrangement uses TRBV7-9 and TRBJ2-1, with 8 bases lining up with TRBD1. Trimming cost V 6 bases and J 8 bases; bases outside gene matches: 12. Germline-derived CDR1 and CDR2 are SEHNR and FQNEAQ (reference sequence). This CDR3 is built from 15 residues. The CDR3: CASSFDRGGIYEQFF. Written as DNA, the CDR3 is TGTGCCAGCAGTTTCGACAGGGGAGGTATCTATGAGCAGTTCTTC.

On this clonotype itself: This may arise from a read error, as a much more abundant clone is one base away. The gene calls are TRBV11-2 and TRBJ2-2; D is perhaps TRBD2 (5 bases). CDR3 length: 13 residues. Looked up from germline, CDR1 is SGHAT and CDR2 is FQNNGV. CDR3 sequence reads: CASSLVNTGELSF. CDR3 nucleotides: TGTGCCAGCAGCTTAGTTAACACCGGGGAGCTGTCTTTT.

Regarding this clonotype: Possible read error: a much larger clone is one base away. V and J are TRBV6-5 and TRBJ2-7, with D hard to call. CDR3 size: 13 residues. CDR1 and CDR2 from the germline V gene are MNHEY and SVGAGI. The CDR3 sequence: CAGSYPPTYEQYF. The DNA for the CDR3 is TGTGCCGGCAGTTACCCCCCGACCTACGAGCAGTACTTC.

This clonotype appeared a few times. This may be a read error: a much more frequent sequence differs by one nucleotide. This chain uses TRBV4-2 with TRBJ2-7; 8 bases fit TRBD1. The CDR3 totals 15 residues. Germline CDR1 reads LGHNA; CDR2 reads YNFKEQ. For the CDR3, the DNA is TGTGCCAGCAGCCAAGCCGGACAGGGTTTGGGCGAGAAGTACTTC. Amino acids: CASSQAGQGLGEKYF.

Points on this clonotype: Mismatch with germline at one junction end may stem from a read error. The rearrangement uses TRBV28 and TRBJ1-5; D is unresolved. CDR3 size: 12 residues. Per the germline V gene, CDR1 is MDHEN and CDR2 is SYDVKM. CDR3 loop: CATHVPNEPQHF. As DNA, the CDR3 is TGTGCCACTCACGTCCCCAATGAGCCCCAGCATTTT.

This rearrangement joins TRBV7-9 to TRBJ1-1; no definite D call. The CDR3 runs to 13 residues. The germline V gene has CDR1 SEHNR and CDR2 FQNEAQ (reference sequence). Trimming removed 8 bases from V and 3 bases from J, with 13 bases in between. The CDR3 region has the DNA TGTGCCAGCGGCCAACGGGGAGACACTGAAGCTTTCTTT. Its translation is CASGQRGDTEAFF.